The source of this TCR beta chain is a study of regulatory T cells in long-lasting Graves disease. Study-level information: Newly diagnosed Graves' patients had under 3 months of antithyroid drugs.

This clonotype has at least ten counts. Relying on iRepertoire HTBI primers and Arm-PCR of CDR3 regions, the team built TCR beta libraries. TCRdb reanalysed the multiplex PCR reads using MiXCR and keeps one entry per CDR3 protein. The data show 390,000 or so distinct CDR3 sequences, with around 11% seen just once and approximately 19% held by the top ten. Time point indicated: newly diagnosed GD, antithyroid drugs for less than 3 months. There was RNA extracted from PBMCs, and the TCR library was made from it. Germline lookup yields CDR1 LNHDA and CDR2 SQIVND (reference sequence). The CDR3 extends over 13 amino acids. Trimming took 9 bases from V and 8 from J, leaving 16 bases between them. The sample was also linked to a second study, of T cells in Graves' hyperthyroidism and ophthalmopathy. That investigation notes: It was uncontrolled infection, other autoimmune disease, pregnancy or lactation that excluded patients. Peripheral blood also featured most of the thyroid clonotypes expanded above 0.001.

The origin of this receptor is a woman under 30 with Graves disease. The material sequenced was peripheral blood mononuclear cells (PBMCs), taken at new diagnosis, from a patient treated with antithyroid drugs. V gene TRBV19 combines with J gene TRBJ1-4, with D perhaps matching TRBD1 (5 bases). The CDR3 is CASQDSFGEKLFF. For the CDR3, the DNA is TGTGCCAGCCAAGACAGTTTTGGCGAAAAACTGTTTTTT. The entire variable domain, with the rest obtained from reference TRBV19 and TRBJ1-4, is as follows: DGGITQSPKYLFRKEGQNVTLSCEQNLNHDAMYWYRQDPGQGLRLIYYSQIVNDFQKGDIAEGYSVSREKKESFPLTVTSAQKNPTAFYLCASQDSFGEKLFFGSGTQLSVL.